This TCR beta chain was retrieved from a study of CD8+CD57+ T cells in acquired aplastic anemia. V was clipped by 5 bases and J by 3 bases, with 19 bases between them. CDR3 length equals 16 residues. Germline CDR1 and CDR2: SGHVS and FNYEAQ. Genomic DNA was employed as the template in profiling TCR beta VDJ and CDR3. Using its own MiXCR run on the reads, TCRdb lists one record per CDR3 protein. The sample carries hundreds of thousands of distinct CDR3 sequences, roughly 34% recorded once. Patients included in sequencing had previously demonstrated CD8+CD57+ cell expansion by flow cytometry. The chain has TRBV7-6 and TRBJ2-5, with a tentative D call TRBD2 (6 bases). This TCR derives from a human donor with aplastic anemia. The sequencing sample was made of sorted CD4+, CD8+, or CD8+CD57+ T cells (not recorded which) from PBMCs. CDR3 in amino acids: CASSTSSWGVKETQYF. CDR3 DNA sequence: TGTGCCAGCAGCACCTCTAGCTGGGGGGTAAAAGAGACCCAGTACTTC.